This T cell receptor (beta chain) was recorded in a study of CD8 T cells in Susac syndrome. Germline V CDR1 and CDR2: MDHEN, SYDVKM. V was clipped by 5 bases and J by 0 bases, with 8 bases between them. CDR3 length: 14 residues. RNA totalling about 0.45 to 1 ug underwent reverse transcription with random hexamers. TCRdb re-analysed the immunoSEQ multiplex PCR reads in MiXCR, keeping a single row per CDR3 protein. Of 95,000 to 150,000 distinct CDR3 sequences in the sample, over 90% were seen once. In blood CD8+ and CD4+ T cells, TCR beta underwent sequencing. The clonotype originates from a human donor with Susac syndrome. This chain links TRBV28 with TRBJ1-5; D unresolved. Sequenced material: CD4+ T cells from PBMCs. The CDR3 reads CASSRQTSNQPQHF. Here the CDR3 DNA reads TGTGCCAGCAGTCGACAAACTAGCAATCAGCCCCAGCATTTT.